The T cell receptor (beta chain) under discussion was sequenced for a study of shared clonotypes between healthy human individuals. Study outcomes and limitations: Estimated clonotype richness was generally higher in naive than memory subsets.

Per the authors' pipeline: Without quality scores, immunoSEQ junctional reads could not be filtered like full-length reads. Sequencing used immunoSEQ multiplex PCR; TCRdb keeps in-frame clones, though not all of them. Clone size and V and J calls were adopted from that table, with D and trimming inferred from the DNA. The sample shows 950,000 to 1,200,000 clones, 60% to 80% of them seen only once. The CD4+ fraction was divided into a CD45RA+ naive subset and a CD45RA-negative memory subset. Worth noting for this clone: Its antigen is not known.

Input material: memory CD4+ T cells from PBMCs. Subset specified: CD45RA-negative fraction. This TCR derives from a man between 18 and 35 years old in good health. Some clones in this sample may be carry-over from other donors' samples.

The CDR3, as DNA: TGTGCCAGCAGCCAAGATTGGGGGAACACTGAAGCTTTCTTT. Translation: CASSQDWGNTEAFF. This rearrangement joins TRBV4-2 to TRBJ1-1, with unresolved D. V was trimmed by 0 bases and J by 1 base, leaving 6 bases between them. The CDR3 contains 14 residues. Per the germline V gene, CDR1 is LGHNA and CDR2 is YNFKEQ.